The 13 T cell receptor beta chains in this list originate from one sample, sequenced in a study of pediatric ulcerative colitis. Repertoires were generated with immunoSEQ multiplex PCR, while TCRdb's copy carries only in-frame clones and drops some. Of roughly 54,000 clones in the sample, 85% to 90% were seen once. Specimen: blood. The receptors come from a boy aged 5-17 years who was a control in a study of pediatric ulcerative colitis.

The chain couples TRBV16 to TRBJ2-7; no clear D. Germline values: CDR1 KGHSY, CDR2 FQNENV. The CDR3 runs to 12 residues. V shed 4 bases and J shed 2 bases, with 6 bases lying between them. CDR3 DNA sequence: TGTGCCAGCAGCCCCGGCGCCTACGAGCAGTACTTC. This gives the protein CASSPGAYEQYF.

This clone was counted only a few times. The rearrangement uses TRBV6-6 and TRBJ2-3; 7 nucleotides match TRBD1. The CDR3 is 14 amino acids. The trim removed 0 bases at V and 4 bases at J, leaving 1 base unmatched. Germline lookup yields CDR1 MNHNY and CDR2 SVGAGI (reference sequence). CDR3: CASSYSTGPDTQYF. Here the CDR3 DNA reads TGTGCCAGCAGTTACTCGACAGGGCCAGATACGCAGTATTTT.

The chain couples TRBV18 to TRBJ1-1; D perhaps matches TRBD1 (6 bases). Trimming cost V 2 bases and J 7 bases, with 14 bases left between them. The germline V gene has CDR1 KGHSH and CDR2 LQKENI. The CDR3 has 14 residues. The CDR3 here is CASSPAGAVIEAFF. The CDR3 coding sequence is TGTGCCAGCTCACCAGCAGGGGCCGTGATTGAAGCTTTCTTT.

This rearrangement joins TRBV6-4 to TRBJ2-6; no firm D call. The CDR3 has 16 residues. V lost 6 bases and J lost 0, with 12 bases in between. Per germline, CDR1 MRHNA and CDR2 SNTAGT. The CDR3 sequence: CASSPAGSSGANVLTF. The CDR3 DNA reads TGTGCCAGCAGCCCCGCAGGTAGCTCTGGGGCCAACGTCCTGACTTTC.

J is TRBJ2-7 and V is TRBV4-1; no clear D. Germline V gives CDR1 MGHRA, CDR2 YSYEKL. V was trimmed by 1 base and J by 2 bases, leaving 15 bases between them. This CDR3 has 16 residues. CDR3 DNA: TGCGCCAGCAGCCAAGTAATTCGCGGAGCTACCTACGAGCAGTACTTC. Translated, it gives CASSQVIRGATYEQYF.

This chain links TRBV5-4 with TRBJ1-5; D gene unclear. Germline-derived CDR1 and CDR2 are SGHNT and YYREEE (reference sequence). The V and J ends lost 1 base and 0 bases respectively, with 5 bases between them. The CDR3 has 14 residues. CDR3 protein: CASSLLGSNQPQHF. The CDR3 region has the DNA TGTGCCAGCAGCTTGCTCGGTAGCAATCAGCCCCAGCATTTT.

V and J are TRBV7-9 and TRBJ2-5, with TRBD1 identical over 7 bases. Germline V gene data show CDR1 as SEHNR and CDR2 as FQNEAQ (reference sequence). The length of the CDR3 is 13 residues. J was trimmed by 5 bases and V by 11 bases; bases with no gene match: 11. The CDR3 protein is CASERGHRETQYF. CDR3 in DNA: TGTGCCTCAGAGAGGGGGCATCGGGAGACCCAGTACTTC.

The chain has TRBV5-1 and TRBJ2-1; 7 bases map to TRBD2. The CDR3 sequence is 15 residues long. With V trimmed by 0 bases and J by 7 bases, 7 bases remained unmatched. Germline V lookup: CDR1 SGHRS, CDR2 YFSETQ. The DNA for the CDR3 is TGCGCCAGCAGCTTGGCTCCAGCGGGGAGTAATGAGCAGTTCTTC. Encoded protein: CASSLAPAGSNEQFF.

This chain uses TRBV7-9 with TRBJ1-3, with TRBD1 as a possible D gene (5 bases). Germline-derived CDR1 and CDR2 are SEHNR and FQNEAQ (reference sequence). Trimming removed 1 base at V and 4 bases at J, with 23 bases between. This CDR3 is built from 19 residues. For the CDR3, the DNA is TGTGCCAGCAGCTTAGGAGTGAGAAGACAGAGAGAATCCGGAAACACCATATATTTT. As protein: CASSLGVRRQRESGNTIYF.

The CDR3 protein is CASSEYPASGRLYEQYF. The CDR3 DNA reads TGTGCCAGCAGTGAATACCCGGCTAGCGGGAGACTTTACGAGCAGTACTTC. The gene calls are TRBV25-1 and TRBJ2-7; 10 bases are shared with TRBD2. The CDR3 is 17 residues long. V lost 0 bases, J lost 4 bases, and 9 bases stayed unmatched. CDR1 is MGHDK and CDR2 is SYGVNS in the germline V gene.

The rearrangement joins TRBV4-3 to TRBJ2-7, with D maybe TRBD1 (6 bases). Trimming pared 5 bases from V and 2 bases from J, leaving 16 bases between. The CDR3 has 15 amino acids. The V gene's germline CDR1 is LGHNA and CDR2 YSLEER. The CDR3 region is CASSNDGTTTYEQYF. The CDR3, as DNA: TGCGCCAGCAGCAACGACGGGACAACCACCTACGAGCAGTACTTC.

V gene TRBV5-1 combines with J gene TRBJ2-7; D is possibly TRBD1 or TRBD2 (5 bases each). The CDR3 contains 18 residues. In germline, CDR1 is SGHRS, CDR2 YFSETQ. V was clipped by 4 bases and J by 3 bases, with 26 bases between them. The CDR3 nucleotides read TGCGCCAGCAGCGGGCGGCTCGTGAGGGGACGGCTTCACTACGAGCAGTACTTC. Its translation is CASSGRLVRGRLHYEQYF.

The chain has TRBV5-4 and TRBJ1-4; TRBD1 agrees at 9 bases. Losses at the gene ends were 2 bases for V and 7 bases for J; bases not matched to a gene: 3. The CDR3 is made up of 14 amino acids. CDR1 SGHNT and CDR2 YYREEE come from the germline V gene (reference sequence). The CDR3 loop reads CASSFGTGFEKLFF. The CDR3 nucleotides are TGTGCCAGCAGCTTTGGGACAGGGTTTGAAAAACTGTTTTTT.